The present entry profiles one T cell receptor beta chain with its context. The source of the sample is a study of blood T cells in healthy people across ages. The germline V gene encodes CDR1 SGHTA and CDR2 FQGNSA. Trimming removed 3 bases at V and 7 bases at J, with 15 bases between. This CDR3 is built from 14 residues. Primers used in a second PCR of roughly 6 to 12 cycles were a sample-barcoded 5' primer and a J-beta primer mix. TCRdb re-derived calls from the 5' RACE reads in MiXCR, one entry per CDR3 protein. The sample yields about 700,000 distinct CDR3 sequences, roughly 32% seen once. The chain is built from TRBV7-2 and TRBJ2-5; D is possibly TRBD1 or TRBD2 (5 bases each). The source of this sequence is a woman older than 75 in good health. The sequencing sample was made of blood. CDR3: CASSFAGTDPTQYF. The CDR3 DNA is TGTGCCAGCAGCTTCGCAGGGACGGATCCGACCCAGTACTTC.